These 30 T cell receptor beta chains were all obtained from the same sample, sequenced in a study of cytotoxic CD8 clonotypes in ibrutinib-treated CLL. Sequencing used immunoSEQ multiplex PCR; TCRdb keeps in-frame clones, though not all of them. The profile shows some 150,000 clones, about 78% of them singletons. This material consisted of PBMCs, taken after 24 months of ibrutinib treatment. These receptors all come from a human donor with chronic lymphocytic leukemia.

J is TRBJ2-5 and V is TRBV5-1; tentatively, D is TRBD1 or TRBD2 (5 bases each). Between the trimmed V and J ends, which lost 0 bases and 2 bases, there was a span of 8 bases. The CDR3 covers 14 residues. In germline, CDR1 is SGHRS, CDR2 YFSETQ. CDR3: CASSLEWGQETQYF. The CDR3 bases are TGCGCCAGCAGCTTGGAGTGGGGGCAAGAGACCCAGTACTTC.

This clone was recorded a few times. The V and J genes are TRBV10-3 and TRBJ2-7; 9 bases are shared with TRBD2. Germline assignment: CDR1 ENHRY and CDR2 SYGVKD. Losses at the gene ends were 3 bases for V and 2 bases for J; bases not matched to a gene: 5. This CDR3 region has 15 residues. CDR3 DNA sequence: TGTGCCATCAGTGACCTAGCGGGGCAGGCCTACGAGCAGTACTTC. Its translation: CAISDLAGQAYEQYF.

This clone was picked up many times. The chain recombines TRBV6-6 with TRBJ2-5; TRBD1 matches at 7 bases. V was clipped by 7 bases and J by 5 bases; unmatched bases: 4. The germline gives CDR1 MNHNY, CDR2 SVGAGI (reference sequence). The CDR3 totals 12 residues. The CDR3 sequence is CASTGQRETQYF. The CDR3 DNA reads TGTGCCAGCACGGGACAGAGGGAGACCCAGTACTTC.

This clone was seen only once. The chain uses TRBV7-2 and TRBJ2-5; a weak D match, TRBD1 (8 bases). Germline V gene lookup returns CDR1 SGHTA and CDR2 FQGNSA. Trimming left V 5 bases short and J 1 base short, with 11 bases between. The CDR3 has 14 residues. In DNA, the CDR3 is TGTGCCAGCAGCACAGGGGGGGCCCAAGAGACCCAGTACTTC. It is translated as CASSTGGAQETQYF.

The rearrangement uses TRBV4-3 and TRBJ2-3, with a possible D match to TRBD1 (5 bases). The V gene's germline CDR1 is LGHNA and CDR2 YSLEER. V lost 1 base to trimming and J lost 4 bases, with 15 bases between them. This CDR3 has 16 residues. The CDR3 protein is CASSQASGWNPDTQYF. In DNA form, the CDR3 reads TGCGCCAGCAGCCAAGCTTCAGGGTGGAACCCAGATACGCAGTATTTT.

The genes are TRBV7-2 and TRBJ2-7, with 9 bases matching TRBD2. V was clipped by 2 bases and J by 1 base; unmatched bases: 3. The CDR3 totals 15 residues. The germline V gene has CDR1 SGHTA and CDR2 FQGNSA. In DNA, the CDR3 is TGTGCCAGCAGCTTAAGGCTAGCGGGGTCCTACGAGCAGTACTTC. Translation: CASSLRLAGSYEQYF. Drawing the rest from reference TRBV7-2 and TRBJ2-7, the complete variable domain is GAGVSQSPSNKVTEKGKDVELRCDPISGHTALYWYRQSLGQGLEFLIYFQGNSAPDKSGLPSDRFSAERTGGSVSTLTIQRTQQEDSAVYLCASSLRLAGSYEQYFGPGTRLTVT.

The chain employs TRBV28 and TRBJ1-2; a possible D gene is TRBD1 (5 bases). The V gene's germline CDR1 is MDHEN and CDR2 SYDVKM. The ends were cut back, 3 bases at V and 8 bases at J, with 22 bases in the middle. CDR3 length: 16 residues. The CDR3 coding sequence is TGTGCCAGCAGTTTCGGTGGGTTTGGCGCTCGGGGGGGCTACACCTTC. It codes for CASSFGGFGARGGYTF.

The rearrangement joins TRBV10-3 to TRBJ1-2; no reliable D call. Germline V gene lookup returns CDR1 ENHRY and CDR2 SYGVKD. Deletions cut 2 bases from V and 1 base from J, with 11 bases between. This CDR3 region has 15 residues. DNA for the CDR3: TGTGCCATCAGTGAGGAGCCGAGAGTTAACTATGGCTACACCTTC. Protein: CAISEEPRVNYGYTF.

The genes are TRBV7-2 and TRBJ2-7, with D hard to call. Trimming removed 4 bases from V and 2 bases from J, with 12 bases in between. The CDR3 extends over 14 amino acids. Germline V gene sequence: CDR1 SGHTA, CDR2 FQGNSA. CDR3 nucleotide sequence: TGTGCCAGCAGCTCGTACGAGCACCCCTACGAGCAGTACTTC. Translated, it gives CASSSYEHPYEQYF.

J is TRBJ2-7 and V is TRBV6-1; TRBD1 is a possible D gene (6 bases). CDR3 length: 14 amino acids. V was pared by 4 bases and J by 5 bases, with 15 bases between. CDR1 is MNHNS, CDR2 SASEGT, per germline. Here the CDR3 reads CASSGGQGRHEQYF. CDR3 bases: TGTGCCAGCAGTGGGGGGCAGGGTCGCCACGAGCAGTACTTC.

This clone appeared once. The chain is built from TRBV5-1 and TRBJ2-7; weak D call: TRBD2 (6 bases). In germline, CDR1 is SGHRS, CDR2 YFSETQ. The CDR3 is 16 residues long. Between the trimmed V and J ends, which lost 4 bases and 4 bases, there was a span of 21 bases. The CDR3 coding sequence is TGCGCCAGCAGCCCCGGGACCTCTAGCGATAGGTACGAGCAGTACTTC. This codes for CASSPGTSSDRYEQYF.

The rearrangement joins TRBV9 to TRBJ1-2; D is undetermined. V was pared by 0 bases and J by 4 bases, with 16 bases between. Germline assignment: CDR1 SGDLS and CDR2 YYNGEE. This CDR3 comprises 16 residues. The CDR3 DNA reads TGTGCCAGCAGCGTAGCTGCTACTGGGGTCGGCTATGGCTACACCTTC. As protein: CASSVAATGVGYGYTF.

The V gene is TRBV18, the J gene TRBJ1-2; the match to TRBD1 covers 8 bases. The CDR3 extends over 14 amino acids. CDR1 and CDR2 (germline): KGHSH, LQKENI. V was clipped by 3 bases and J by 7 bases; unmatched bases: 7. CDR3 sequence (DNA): TGTGCCAGCTCACCGGACAGGGAAGGGGGTGGCTACACCTTC. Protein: CASSPDREGGGYTF.

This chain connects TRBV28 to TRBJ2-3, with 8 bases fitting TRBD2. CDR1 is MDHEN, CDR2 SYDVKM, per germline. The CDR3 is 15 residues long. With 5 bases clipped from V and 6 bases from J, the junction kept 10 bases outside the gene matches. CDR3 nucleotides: TGTGCCAGCAGTGCGAGCGGGAGAGAGATTGATACGCAGTATTTT. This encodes CASSASGREIDTQYF. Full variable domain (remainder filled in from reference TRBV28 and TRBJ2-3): DVKVTQSSRYLVKRTGEKVFLECVQDMDHENMFWYRQDPGLGLRLIYFSYDVKMKEKGDIPEGYSVSREKKERFSLILESASTNQTSMYLCASSASGREIDTQYFGPGTRLTVL.

CDR3 DNA sequence: TGTGCCAGCAGCATGGACAGCTCTGGAAACACCATATATTTT. Protein product: CASSMDSSGNTIYF. J is TRBJ1-3 and V is TRBV28, with D perhaps TRBD1 (6 bases). Germline V CDR1 and CDR2: MDHEN, SYDVKM. The CDR3 consists of 14 residues. Between the trimmed V and J ends, which lost 6 bases and 0 bases, there was a span of 9 bases.

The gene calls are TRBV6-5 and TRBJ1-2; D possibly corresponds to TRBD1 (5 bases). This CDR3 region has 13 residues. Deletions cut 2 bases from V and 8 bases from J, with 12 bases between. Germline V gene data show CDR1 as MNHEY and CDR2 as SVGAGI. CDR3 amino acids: CASSYTQVDGYTF. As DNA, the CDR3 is TGTGCCAGCAGTTACACACAGGTGGACGGCTACACCTTC.

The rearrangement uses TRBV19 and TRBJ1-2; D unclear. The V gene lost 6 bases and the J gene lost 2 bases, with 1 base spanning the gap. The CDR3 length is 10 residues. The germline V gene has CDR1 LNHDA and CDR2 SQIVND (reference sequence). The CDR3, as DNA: TGTGCCAGTAGGAACTATGGCTACACCTTC. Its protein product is CASRNYGYTF.

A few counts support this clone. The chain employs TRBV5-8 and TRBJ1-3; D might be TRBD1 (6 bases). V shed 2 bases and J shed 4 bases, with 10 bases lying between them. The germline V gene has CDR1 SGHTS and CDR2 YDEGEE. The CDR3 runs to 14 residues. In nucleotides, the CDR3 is TGTGCCAGCAGCTTCTCAGGGGACGGAAACACCATATATTTT. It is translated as CASSFSGDGNTIYF.

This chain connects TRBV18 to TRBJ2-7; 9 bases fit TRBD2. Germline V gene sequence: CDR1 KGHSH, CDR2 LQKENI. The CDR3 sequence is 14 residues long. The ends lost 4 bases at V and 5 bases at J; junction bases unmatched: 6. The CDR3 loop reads CASSQGLAGHEQYF. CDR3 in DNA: TGTGCCAGCTCACAGGGACTAGCTGGCCACGAGCAGTACTTC. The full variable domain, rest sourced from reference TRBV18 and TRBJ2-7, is NAGVMQNPRHLVRRRGQEARLRCSPMKGHSHVYWYRQLPEEGLKFMVYLQKENIIDESGMPKERFSAEFPKEGPSILRIQQVVRGDSAAYFCASSQGLAGHEQYFGPGTRLTVT.

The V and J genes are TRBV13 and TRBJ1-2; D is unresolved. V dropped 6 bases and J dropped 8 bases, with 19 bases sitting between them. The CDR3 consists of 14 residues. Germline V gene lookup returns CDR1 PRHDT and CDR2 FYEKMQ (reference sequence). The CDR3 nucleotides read TGTGCCAGCAGTCGAGCCACCCCGGGTCGCGGCTACACCTTC. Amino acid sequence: CASSRATPGRGYTF.

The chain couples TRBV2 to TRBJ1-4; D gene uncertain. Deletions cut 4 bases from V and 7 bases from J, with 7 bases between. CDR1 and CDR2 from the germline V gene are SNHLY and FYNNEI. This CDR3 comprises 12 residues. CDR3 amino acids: CASSAEREKLFF. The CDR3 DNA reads TGTGCCAGCAGTGCGGAGCGTGAAAAACTGTTTTTT.

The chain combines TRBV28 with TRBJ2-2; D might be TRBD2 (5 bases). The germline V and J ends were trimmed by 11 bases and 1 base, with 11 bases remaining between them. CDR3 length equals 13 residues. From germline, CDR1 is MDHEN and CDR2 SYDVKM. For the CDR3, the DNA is TGTGCCGCGGGCAAGGAGAACACCGGGGAGCTGTTTTTT. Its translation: CAAGKENTGELFF. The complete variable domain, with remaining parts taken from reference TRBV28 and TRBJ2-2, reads DVKVTQSSRYLVKRTGEKVFLECVQDMDHENMFWYRQDPGLGLRLIYFSYDVKMKEKGDIPEGYSVSREKKERFSLILESASTNQTSMYLCAAGKENTGELFFGEGSRLTVL.

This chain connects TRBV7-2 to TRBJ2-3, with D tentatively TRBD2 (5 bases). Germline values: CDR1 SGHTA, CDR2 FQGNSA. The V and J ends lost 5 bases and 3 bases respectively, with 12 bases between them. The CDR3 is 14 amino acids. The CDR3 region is CASSPTGKTDTQYF. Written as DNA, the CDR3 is TGTGCCAGCAGCCCAACCGGGAAGACAGATACGCAGTATTTT.

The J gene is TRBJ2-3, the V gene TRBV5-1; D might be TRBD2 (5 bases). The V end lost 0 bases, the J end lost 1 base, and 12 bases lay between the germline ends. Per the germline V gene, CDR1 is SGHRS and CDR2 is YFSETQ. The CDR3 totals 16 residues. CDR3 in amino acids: CASSLASMGGTDTQYF. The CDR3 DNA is TGCGCCAGCAGCTTGGCGTCGATGGGAGGCACAGATACGCAGTATTTT.

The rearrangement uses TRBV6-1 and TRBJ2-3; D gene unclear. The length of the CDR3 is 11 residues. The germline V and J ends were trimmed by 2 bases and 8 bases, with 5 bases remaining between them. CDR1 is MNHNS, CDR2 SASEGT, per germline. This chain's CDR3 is CASSESGTQYF. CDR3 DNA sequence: TGTGCCAGCAGTGAAAGTGGTACGCAGTATTTT.

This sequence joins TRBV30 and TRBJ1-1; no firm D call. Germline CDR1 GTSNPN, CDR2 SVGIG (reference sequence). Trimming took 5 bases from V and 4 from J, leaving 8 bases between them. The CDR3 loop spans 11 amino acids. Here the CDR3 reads CAWDRGTEAFF. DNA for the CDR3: TGTGCCTGGGATCGGGGCACTGAAGCTTTCTTT.

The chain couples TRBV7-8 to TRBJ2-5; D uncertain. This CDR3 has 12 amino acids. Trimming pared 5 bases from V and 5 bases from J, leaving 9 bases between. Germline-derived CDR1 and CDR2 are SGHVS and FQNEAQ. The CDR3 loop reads CASSRPWETQYF. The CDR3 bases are TGTGCCAGCAGCCGCCCGTGGGAGACCCAGTACTTC.

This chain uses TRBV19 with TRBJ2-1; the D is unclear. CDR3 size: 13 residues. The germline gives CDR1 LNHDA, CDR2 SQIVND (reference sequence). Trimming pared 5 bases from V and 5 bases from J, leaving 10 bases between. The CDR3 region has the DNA TGTGCCAGTAGTGACCCCCCCCACAATGAGCAGTTCTTC. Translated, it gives CASSDPPHNEQFF.

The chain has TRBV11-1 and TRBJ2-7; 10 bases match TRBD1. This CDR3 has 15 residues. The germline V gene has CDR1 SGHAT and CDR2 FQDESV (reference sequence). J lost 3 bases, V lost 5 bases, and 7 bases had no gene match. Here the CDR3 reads CASSNPRTGGYEQYF. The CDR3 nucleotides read TGTGCCAGCAGCAACCCCCGGACAGGGGGCTACGAGCAGTACTTC.

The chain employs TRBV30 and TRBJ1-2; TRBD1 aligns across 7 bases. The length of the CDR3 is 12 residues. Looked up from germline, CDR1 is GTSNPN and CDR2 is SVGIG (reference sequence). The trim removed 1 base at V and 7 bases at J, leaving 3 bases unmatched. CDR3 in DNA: TGTGCCTGGAGTGGGGCAGGGGGTGGCTACACCTTC. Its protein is CAWSGAGGGYTF.